This entry lists 26 T cell receptor beta chains sequenced from one sample in a study of blood T cell repertoires in COVID-19. Profiled with immunoSEQ multiplex PCR; TCRdb holds only in-frame clones, not every one. The sample carries approximately 63,000 clones, roughly 84% recorded once. The sample comprised peripheral blood. The receptor source for this set is a man older than 75 in a cohort sampled during active COVID-19.

The chain recombines TRBV13 with TRBJ2-5; D may be TRBD1 (5 bases). The germline gives CDR1 PRHDT, CDR2 FYEKMQ (reference sequence). Trimming took off 1 base at V and 3 bases at J, with 12 bases between the two ends. This CDR3 contains 15 residues. The CDR3: CASSLERGTKETQYF. The CDR3 DNA sequence: TGTGCCAGCAGCTTAGAAAGGGGAACAAAAGAGACCCAGTACTTC. Supplemented by reference TRBV13 and TRBJ2-5, the full variable domain reads AAGVIQSPRHLIKEKRETATLKCYPIPRHDTVYWYQQGPGQDPQFLISFYEKMQSDKGSIPDRFSAQQFSDYHSELNMSSLELGDSALYFCASSLERGTKETQYFGPGTRLLVL.

The gene calls are TRBV27 and TRBJ2-1, with TRBD2 matching over 8 bases. Germline CDR1 reads MNHEY; CDR2 reads SMNVEV (reference sequence). Trimming took 4 bases from V and 9 from J; bases not matched to a gene: 14. CDR3 length: 16 residues. CDR3 sequence reads: CASSSLSGTSSSEQFF. DNA of the CDR3: TGTGCCAGCAGTTCCCTTTCCGGGACTAGTAGTAGTGAGCAGTTCTTC.

The rearrangement joins TRBV6-5 to TRBJ1-5; D is possibly TRBD1 (5 bases). The V gene lost 5 bases and the J gene lost 0 bases, with 11 bases spanning the gap. Germline assignment: CDR1 MNHEY and CDR2 SVGAGI. The CDR3 contains 15 residues. The CDR3 sequence is CASSPDSYSNQPQHF. In DNA, the CDR3 is TGTGCCAGCAGTCCCGACAGTTATAGCAATCAGCCCCAGCATTTT.

V is TRBV10-3 and J is TRBJ1-1; TRBD1 might be the D (6 bases). The CDR3 length is 14 residues. Germline values: CDR1 ENHRY, CDR2 SYGVKD. Trimming left V 3 bases short and J 3 bases short, with 11 bases between. The CDR3: CAISDKDRYTEAFF. The CDR3 region has the DNA TGTGCCATCAGTGATAAGGACAGATACACTGAAGCTTTCTTT.

The sample holds a few counts of this clone. CDR3 nucleotides: TGTGCCAGCAGTCCACAGGGTGGTGGCTACACCTTC. It yields the protein CASSPQGGGYTF. The genes are TRBV7-8 and TRBJ1-2; the D gene is possibly TRBD1 (6 bases). This CDR3 spans 12 amino acids. V was trimmed by 6 bases and J by 7 bases, leaving 12 bases between them. Germline-derived CDR1 and CDR2 are SGHVS and FQNEAQ.

V gene TRBV5-1 combines with J gene TRBJ1-4, with 7 positions matching TRBD1. The CDR3 is made up of 16 amino acids. The germline V gene has CDR1 SGHRS and CDR2 YFSETQ. V lost 1 base and J lost 1; bases outside the gene matches: 4. The CDR3 reads CASSLPAGGTNEKLFF. CDR3 sequence (DNA): TGCGCCAGCAGCTTGCCCGCAGGGGGAACTAATGAAAAACTGTTTTTT. Full variable domain (remainder filled in from reference TRBV5-1 and TRBJ1-4): KAGVTQTPRYLIKTRGQQVTLSCSPISGHRSVSWYQQTPGQGLQFLFEYFSETQRNKGNFPGRFSGRQFSNSRSEMNVSTLELGDSALYLCASSLPAGGTNEKLFFGSGTQLSVL.

J is TRBJ2-7 and V is TRBV5-8, with 8 bases matching TRBD2. This CDR3 spans 14 amino acids. From germline, CDR1 is SGHTS and CDR2 YDEGEE. V lost 6 bases, J lost 5 bases, and 10 bases stayed unmatched. The chain's CDR3 is CASTRPGGGHEQYF. The CDR3 DNA follows: TGTGCCAGCACCCGCCCCGGGGGGGGACACGAGCAGTACTTC.

V gene TRBV6-5 combines with J gene TRBJ1-2; 11 bases line up with TRBD1. Germline V lookup: CDR1 MNHEY, CDR2 SVGAGI. This CDR3 is 15 amino acids long. Trimming took 6 bases from V and 3 from J; bases not matched to a gene: 6. DNA for the CDR3: TGTGCCAGCAGAGCGGGGGGACAGGGGGACTATGGCTACACCTTC. Amino acid sequence: CASRAGGQGDYGYTF.

The chain is built from TRBV6-2 or TRBV6-3 and TRBJ2-1; 13 bases are shared with TRBD2. With 4 bases clipped from V and 7 bases from J, the junction kept 7 bases outside the gene matches. Germline V gene lookup returns CDR1 MNHEY and CDR2 SVGEGT. The CDR3 has 16 amino acids. CDR3 region: CASSSRLAGGENEQFF. As DNA, the CDR3 is TGTGCCAGCAGTTCAAGACTAGCGGGGGGAGAGAATGAGCAGTTCTTC.

A few counts support this clone. The J gene is TRBJ1-5, the V gene TRBV11-2; D unclear. The germline CDR1 and CDR2 sequences are SGHAT and FQNNGV. The CDR3 is 15 residues long. Trimming stripped 5 bases from V and 0 bases from J, with 11 bases between. DNA of the CDR3: TGTGCCAGCAGCCCTGGGGAGTATAGCAATCAGCCCCAGCATTTT. Its protein product is CASSPGEYSNQPQHF.

The chain joins TRBV7-9 to TRBJ1-5; TRBD1 aligns across 9 bases. The CDR3 extends over 15 amino acids. After removal of 3 bases from V and 3 bases from J, the junction contained 3 bases not matched to a gene. From germline, CDR1 is SEHNR and CDR2 FQNEAQ (reference sequence). CDR3 bases: TGTGCCAGCAGCTTGGGACAGGGTTACAATCAGCCCCAGCATTTT. This encodes CASSLGQGYNQPQHF.

This chain joins TRBV5-5 and TRBJ2-3; no clear D. Germline CDR1 is SGHKS and CDR2 is YYEKEE (reference sequence). The V end was cut by 0 bases, the J end by 9 bases, with 17 bases between. This CDR3 has 15 residues. CDR3 in DNA: TGTGCCAGCAGCTTGGACGTGGAGACGAGTGACACGCAGTATTTT. Its protein is CASSLDVETSDTQYF. Complete variable domain (other parts from reference TRBV5-5 and TRBJ2-3): DAGVTQSPTHLIKTRGQQVTLRCSPISGHKSVSWYQQVLGQGPQFIFQYYEKEERGRGNFPDRFSARQFPNYSSELNVNALLLGDSALYLCASSLDVETSDTQYFGPGTRLTVL.

The chain combines TRBV29-1 with TRBJ2-5, with 8 bases fitting TRBD1. The CDR3 totals 14 residues. After removal of 4 bases from V and 3 bases from J, the junction contained 7 bases not matched to a gene. The germline gives CDR1 SQVTM, CDR2 ANQGSEA. The CDR3 region is CSVGSRGREETQYF. The CDR3 DNA reads TGCAGCGTTGGTTCCAGGGGGCGCGAAGAGACCCAGTACTTC.

This clone occurred once. DNA for the CDR3: TGTGCTAGTGGTTTGCAAGCTCGGTCCTACAATGAGCAGTTCTTC. Protein product: CASGLQARSYNEQFF. J is TRBJ2-1 and V is TRBV12-5; D not certain. CDR1 is LGHNT and CDR2 is FRNRAP in the germline V gene. The V end lost 2 bases, the J end lost 1 base, and 9 bases lay between the germline ends. CDR3 length: 15 amino acids. Combining the CDR3 with reference TRBV12-5 and TRBJ2-1 gives the whole variable domain DARVTQTPRHKVTEMGQEVTMRCQPILGHNTVFWYRQTMMQGLELLAYFRNRAPLDDSGMPKDRFSAEMPDATLATLKIQPSEPRDSAVYFCASGLQARSYNEQFFGPGTRLTVL.

This clone was seen once. For the CDR3, the DNA is TGTGCCACCAGTGATCCCCGGACTAGCTCGGAGACCCAGTACTTC. Its protein is CATSDPRTSSETQYF. The chain links TRBV24-1 to TRBJ2-5; 8 positions agree with TRBD2. This CDR3 is built from 15 residues. Germline V lookup: CDR1 KGHDR, CDR2 SFDVKD. V lost 3 bases to trimming and J lost 5 bases; unmatched junction nucleotides: 7.

V is TRBV2 and J is TRBJ2-1, with no clear D. This CDR3 spans 15 amino acids. CDR1 SNHLY and CDR2 FYNNEI come from the germline V gene. V dropped 2 bases and J dropped 2 bases, with 10 bases sitting between them. The CDR3 region is CASSESRQAYNEQFF. CDR3 sequence (DNA): TGTGCCAGCAGTGAAAGCAGGCAGGCCTACAATGAGCAGTTCTTC.

This clone turned up a few times. The V gene is TRBV7-3, the J gene TRBJ2-1, with TRBD2 identical over 9 bases. Per germline, CDR1 SGHTA and CDR2 FQGTGA. The J segment lost 6 bases and the V segment lost 2 bases, leaving 5 bases of the junction unmatched. There are 15 residues in the CDR3. The CDR3 reads CASSLDSLAGNEQFF. The CDR3 DNA reads TGTGCCAGCAGCTTAGATTCACTAGCGGGCAATGAGCAGTTCTTC.

The V gene is TRBV28, the J gene TRBJ1-2; 8 positions match TRBD1. Trimming took 6 bases from V and 4 from J; bases not matched to a gene: 4. The length of the CDR3 is 13 residues. Germline CDR1 MDHEN, CDR2 SYDVKM. The CDR3 sequence: CASSRTGIYGYTF. The DNA of the CDR3 is TGTGCCAGCAGCCGGACAGGGATCTATGGCTACACCTTC.

This clone was recorded only once. The chain has TRBV4-3 and TRBJ2-2; 7 bases are shared with TRBD1. J lost 4 bases, V lost 1 base, and 6 bases had no gene match. In germline, CDR1 is LGHNA, CDR2 YSLEER. There are 16 residues in the CDR3. CDR3 in DNA: TGCGCCAGCAGCCAAGCCGAAGGGGGCGGCACCGGGGAGCTGTTTTTT. It codes for CASSQAEGGGTGELFF.

The chain combines TRBV5-6 with TRBJ1-1, with D possibly matching TRBD1 (5 bases). The CDR3 runs to 14 residues. The germline V gene has CDR1 SGHDT and CDR2 YYEEEE. V gave up 0 bases and J gave up 2 bases, with 8 bases separating them. The CDR3 DNA reads TGTGCCAGCAGCTTGGGTCGGACAAACACTGAAGCTTTCTTT. Encoded protein: CASSLGRTNTEAFF. Combining the CDR3 with reference TRBV5-6 and TRBJ1-1 gives the whole variable domain DAGVTQSPTHLIKTRGQQVTLRCSPKSGHDTVSWYQQALGQGPQFIFQYYEEEERQRGNFPDRFSGHQFPNYSSELNVNALLLGDSALYLCASSLGRTNTEAFFGQGTRLTVV.

This clone has only a few counts. The chain employs TRBV5-5 and TRBJ2-1, with D tentatively TRBD1 (5 bases). Germline CDR1 reads SGHKS; CDR2 reads YYEKEE (reference sequence). CDR3 length: 17 residues. The V and J ends lost 4 bases and 9 bases respectively, with 26 bases between them. CDR3 nucleotide sequence: TGTGCCAGCAGCGTACGCCTTTGGGTGCCCAGTAGGGGTGAGCAGTTCTTC. The encoded protein is CASSVRLWVPSRGEQFF.

This sequence joins TRBV19 and TRBJ1-1; D perhaps matches TRBD1 (5 bases). From germline, CDR1 is LNHDA and CDR2 SQIVND (reference sequence). Trimming shortened V by 2 bases and J by 4 bases, and 14 bases separated the two germline ends. This CDR3 has 15 residues. CDR3: CASSIPGQGLTEAFF. In DNA form, the CDR3 reads TGTGCCAGTAGTATACCGGGCCAGGGCCTCACTGAAGCTTTCTTT.

The CDR3 DNA reads TGTGCCAGCAGCTTGGGACAGGGGGCCGGGGAGCTGTTTTTT. It encodes CASSLGQGAGELFF. The chain recombines TRBV7-7 with TRBJ2-2; 11 bases match TRBD1. The CDR3 is 14 amino acids. V shed 3 bases, J shed 6 bases, and the junction held 0 bases outside the gene matches. The germline V gene has CDR1 SSHAT and CDR2 FNYEAQ (reference sequence). Looking up the rest from reference TRBV7-7 and TRBJ2-2 gives the full variable domain: GAGVSQSPRYKVTKRGQDVTLRCDPISSHATLYWYQQALGQGPEFLTYFNYEAQPDKSGLPSDRFSAERPEGSISTLTIQRTEQRDSAMYRCASSLGQGAGELFFGEGSRLTVL.

The genes are TRBV6-6 and TRBJ1-3; TRBD1 matches at 7 bases. Germline lookup yields CDR1 MNHNY and CDR2 SVGAGI (reference sequence). Germline trimming cut 5 bases from V and 1 base from J; bases unmatched to any gene: 5. The CDR3 is 15 residues long. CDR3 protein: CASSGDRVSGNTIYF. The CDR3 coding sequence is TGTGCCAGCAGTGGAGACAGGGTTTCTGGAAACACCATATATTTT.

The rearrangement links TRBV7-9 to TRBJ1-1; D remains ambiguous. Germline CDR1 and CDR2: SEHNR and FQNEAQ (reference sequence). The CDR3 contains 11 residues. Trimming took 6 bases from V and 7 from J, leaving 9 bases between them. The CDR3 bases are TGTGCCAGCAGAGAACGGGGTGAAGCTTTCTTT. Translating it yields CASRERGEAFF.

This clone has just one count. The chain employs TRBV5-4 and TRBJ1-1; 7 nucleotides align to TRBD1. Germline CDR1 reads SGHNT; CDR2 reads YYREEE (reference sequence). The CDR3 length is 15 residues. The junction had 6 bases not matched to a gene; V was cut back by 4 bases and J by 0 bases. DNA of the CDR3: TGTGCCAGCAGCCCCCGGGACAGCCTGAACACTGAAGCTTTCTTT. Residues: CASSPRDSLNTEAFF.